This entry lists 27 T cell receptor beta chains sequenced from one sample in a study of cytomegalovirus exposure and HLA in healthy donors. PCR amplification relied on 60 Vbeta primers (plus 13 Jbeta primers). The repertoire was sequenced with immunoSEQ multiplex PCR; TCRdb's copy has only in-frame clones and lacks some. The sample contains about 210,000 clones, approximately 80% of which appear only once. The sample taken for sequencing was PBMCs. The receptor source for this set is a woman aged 50 to 65 in good health and CMV-seropositive.

V is TRBV30 and J is TRBJ2-3; D possibly corresponds to TRBD1 (7 bases). Trimming took 2 bases from V and 5 from J, leaving 11 bases between them. In germline, CDR1 is GTSNPN, CDR2 SVGIG (reference sequence). The CDR3 sequence is 13 residues long. The chain's CDR3 is CAWSQGGLDTQYF. The CDR3 bases are TGTGCCTGGAGTCAGGGGGGCCTAGATACGCAGTATTTT.

The chain is built from TRBV7-9 and TRBJ2-5; 12 bases align to TRBD2. The CDR3 contains 16 residues. The J segment lost 7 bases and the V segment lost 5 bases, leaving 11 bases of the junction unmatched. From germline, CDR1 is SEHNR and CDR2 FQNEAQ (reference sequence). The CDR3 region has the DNA TGTGCCAGCAGCGGTACTAGCGGGGGGATCCTCGGGACCCAGTACTTC. Amino acids: CASSGTSGGILGTQYF.

This clone was seen a handful of times. V and J are TRBV19 and TRBJ1-5; D is ambiguous. Germline CDR1 is LNHDA and CDR2 is SQIVND (reference sequence). Trimming pared 6 bases from V and 6 bases from J, leaving 6 bases between. The length of the CDR3 is 11 residues. This CDR3 is CASSLIQPQHF. CDR3 DNA sequence: TGTGCCAGTAGCCTTATTCAGCCCCAGCATTTT.

The chain carries TRBV18 and TRBJ1-6; D unresolved. The CDR3 has 16 amino acids. Germline values: CDR1 KGHSH, CDR2 LQKENI. V dropped 5 bases and J dropped 6 bases, with 17 bases sitting between them. CDR3 sequence (DNA): TGTGCCAGCTCAGTAGCTTTATCCGCGACTAATTCACCCCTCCACTTT. Amino acid sequence: CASSVALSATNSPLHF.

The V and J genes are TRBV10-2 and TRBJ2-2; D is possibly TRBD2 (6 bases). Germline CDR1 and CDR2: WSHSY and SAAADI. The CDR3 consists of 15 residues. The ends were cut back, 7 bases at V and 6 bases at J, with 18 bases in the middle. CDR3 coding DNA: TGCGCCAGCACTCCCCCGGCGGGGCAGGCCGGGGAGCTGTTTTTT. Protein sequence: CASTPPAGQAGELFF.

The gene calls are TRBV2 and TRBJ2-4, with unresolved D. Germline CDR1 reads SNHLY; CDR2 reads FYNNEI. This CDR3 contains 12 residues. V was cut by 7 bases and J by 7 bases, with 11 bases left in between. The CDR3 spells CASTEVRNIQYF. DNA of the CDR3: TGTGCCAGCACAGAGGTCCGGAACATTCAGTACTTC.

The V call is TRBV30, the J call TRBJ2-6, with D perhaps TRBD1 or TRBD2 (5 bases each). The CDR3 sequence is 14 residues long. Germline-derived CDR1 and CDR2 are GTSNPN and SVGIG (reference sequence). V lost 8 bases and J lost 0, with 11 bases in between. The CDR3 reads CAGTADSGANVLTF. The CDR3 coding sequence is TGTGCCGGGACGGCGGACTCTGGGGCCAACGTCCTGACTTTC.

The chain links TRBV19 to TRBJ1-1; 7 bases are a match to TRBD1. Germline values: CDR1 LNHDA, CDR2 SQIVND (reference sequence). J lost 4 bases, V lost 5 bases, and 4 bases had no gene match. The CDR3 spans 13 residues. CDR3 sequence: CASSARGSTEAFF. The CDR3, as DNA: TGTGCCAGTAGTGCCAGGGGGAGCACTGAAGCTTTCTTT. Drawing the rest from reference TRBV19 and TRBJ1-1, the complete variable domain is DGGITQSPKYLFRKEGQNVTLSCEQNLNHDAMYWYRQDPGQGLRLIYYSQIVNDFQKGDIAEGYSVSREKKESFPLTVTSAQKNPTAFYLCASSARGSTEAFFGQGTRLTVV.

V gene TRBV7-9 combines with J gene TRBJ1-2, with 8 nucleotides matching TRBD1. The germline V gene has CDR1 SEHNR and CDR2 FQNEAQ (reference sequence). J was trimmed by 6 bases and V by 5 bases; bases with no gene match: 8. The CDR3 extends over 14 amino acids. CDR3: CASSLSGQGNGYTF. The CDR3 DNA reads TGTGCCAGCAGCCTCTCCGGACAGGGAAATGGCTACACCTTC.

This clone occurred a few times. The V gene is TRBV7-7, the J gene TRBJ1-4; D may be TRBD1 (6 bases). CDR3 length: 15 amino acids. CDR1 is SSHAT, CDR2 FNYEAQ, per germline (reference sequence). V was cut by 5 bases and J by 7 bases, with 17 bases left in between. This chain's CDR3 is CASSPTGGAGEKLFF. The CDR3 nucleotides are TGTGCCAGCAGCCCGACGGGGGGGGCAGGTGAAAAACTGTTTTTT.

This clone was seen once. The J gene is TRBJ2-2, the V gene TRBV5-1; maybe TRBD2 (6 bases). V shed 4 bases and J shed 7 bases, with 8 bases lying between them. CDR3 size: 12 residues. CDR1 is SGHRS and CDR2 is YFSETQ in the germline V gene. CDR3 in amino acids: CASSLSGGELFF. CDR3 DNA: TGCGCCAGCAGCCTTAGCGGCGGGGAGCTGTTTTTT.

The rearrangement joins TRBV28 to TRBJ2-7; 11 bases line up with TRBD2. This CDR3 region has 17 residues. V dropped 4 bases and J dropped 7; count of bases not matched to a gene: 15. The germline V gene encodes CDR1 MDHEN and CDR2 SYDVKM. The CDR3 nucleotides read TGTGCCAGCAGTTCAAGAGCAGCTAGCGGGGGGTTCCATGAGCAGTACTTC. Translation gives CASSSRAASGGFHEQYF.

This clone has more than one count but fewer than ten. The rearrangement joins TRBV4-3 to TRBJ2-7; TRBD1 matches at 7 bases. The junction had 2 bases not matched to a gene; V was cut back by 1 base and J by 2 bases. The CDR3 sequence is 14 residues long. The V gene's germline CDR1 is LGHNA and CDR2 YSLEER. The CDR3 sequence: CASSQATGTYEQYF. The CDR3 nucleotides read TGCGCCAGCAGCCAAGCGACAGGGACCTACGAGCAGTACTTC.

The chain has TRBV27 and TRBJ2-1; the D gene is possibly TRBD1 (7 bases). V lost 3 bases and J 9 bases, leaving 9 bases between the germline ends. The CDR3 loop spans 12 amino acids. Germline CDR1 is MNHEY and CDR2 is SMNVEV (reference sequence). The CDR3 region is CASSFQGGEQFF. As DNA, the CDR3 is TGTGCCAGCAGTTTCCAGGGGGGTGAGCAGTTCTTC.

The rearrangement uses TRBV11-2 and TRBJ2-1; 7 bases are a match to TRBD1. Germline CDR1 and CDR2: SGHAT and FQNNGV. The CDR3 has 14 residues. Unmatched junction bases numbered 9, after V lost 5 bases and J lost 8 bases. The CDR3 is CASSPRQGRDEQFF. CDR3 in DNA: TGTGCCAGCAGCCCGCGACAGGGAAGGGATGAGCAGTTCTTC.

The chain is built from TRBV7-2 and TRBJ2-1; D may be TRBD1 (5 bases). The CDR3 length is 11 residues. Germline V lookup: CDR1 SGHTA, CDR2 FQGNSA. Trimming left V 1 base short and J 10 bases short, with 5 bases between. DNA for the CDR3: TGTGCCAGCAGCTTAGAGGGGGAGCAGTTCTTC. Protein: CASSLEGEQFF.

The chain recombines TRBV7-3 with TRBJ2-5; perhaps TRBD2 as D (6 bases). The V end was cut by 2 bases, the J end by 2 bases, with 12 bases between. Looked up from germline, CDR1 is SGHTA and CDR2 is FQGTGA. This CDR3 is built from 15 residues. This CDR3 reads CASSLGGGRQETQYF. The CDR3 coding sequence is TGTGCCAGCAGCTTAGGGGGAGGACGGCAAGAGACCCAGTACTTC.

A few counts support this clone. The chain employs TRBV5-6 and TRBJ1-5, with 7 bases matching TRBD1. Germline CDR1 SGHDT, CDR2 YYEEEE. CDR3 length: 13 residues. With V trimmed by 3 bases and J by 7 bases, 4 bases remained unmatched. The CDR3 bases are TGTGCCAGCAGCTCGTCACAGGGGCAGCCCCAGCATTTT. This encodes CASSSSQGQPQHF.

This chain uses TRBV7-2 with TRBJ1-1; tentatively, D is TRBD1 (5 bases). V was cut by 0 bases and J by 10 bases, with 9 bases left in between. The CDR3 runs to 12 residues. From germline, CDR1 is SGHTA and CDR2 FQGNSA. The DNA for the CDR3 is TGTGCCAGCAGCTTAGCCAGGGCGAGAGCTTTCTTT. This encodes CASSLARARAFF.

This rearrangement joins TRBV5-1 to TRBJ1-6; D ambiguous. The germline V and J ends were trimmed by 2 bases and 0 bases, with 12 bases remaining between them. Germline V gene data show CDR1 as SGHRS and CDR2 as YFSETQ. The CDR3 has 17 residues. CDR3 region: CASSLSPRGSYNSPLHF. CDR3 coding DNA: TGCGCCAGCAGCTTATCCCCGCGCGGCTCCTATAATTCACCCCTCCACTTT.

The chain uses TRBV5-6 and TRBJ1-6; D possibly corresponds to TRBD1 (5 bases). Germline CDR1 SGHDT, CDR2 YYEEEE. Trimming removed 3 bases at V and 6 bases at J, with 7 bases between. The length of the CDR3 is 13 residues. The CDR3 nucleotides are TGTGCCAGCAGCTGGGGGGGTAATTCACCCCTCCACTTT. It specifies CASSWGGNSPLHF. The full variable domain, in which reference TRBV5-6 and TRBJ1-6 provide the parts outside the CDR3, is DAGVTQSPTHLIKTRGQQVTLRCSPKSGHDTVSWYQQALGQGPQFIFQYYEEEERQRGNFPDRFSGHQFPNYSSELNVNALLLGDSALYLCASSWGGNSPLHFGNGTRLTVT.

The chain employs TRBV19 and TRBJ2-3; possibly TRBD2 for D (5 bases). Per germline, CDR1 LNHDA and CDR2 SQIVND (reference sequence). The CDR3 is 13 residues long. V gave up 6 bases and J gave up 1 base, with 8 bases separating them. The CDR3: CASRGRGTDTQYF. CDR3 in DNA: TGTGCCAGTAGAGGGCGGGGCACAGATACGCAGTATTTT. The complete variable domain, with remaining parts taken from reference TRBV19 and TRBJ2-3, reads DGGITQSPKYLFRKEGQNVTLSCEQNLNHDAMYWYRQDPGQGLRLIYYSQIVNDFQKGDIAEGYSVSREKKESFPLTVTSAQKNPTAFYLCASRGRGTDTQYFGPGTRLTVL.

The CDR3 spells CASSHPGAYTYEQYF. CDR3 bases: TGTGCCAGCAGCCATCCAGGGGCGTATACCTACGAGCAGTACTTC. The chain recombines TRBV2 with TRBJ2-7; D perhaps matches TRBD1 (6 bases). With 6 bases removed from V and 2 bases from J, the gap between germline ends came to 17 bases. Germline V gives CDR1 SNHLY, CDR2 FYNNEI. This CDR3 spans 15 amino acids.

The chain uses TRBV5-1 and TRBJ1-1; 7 bases agree with TRBD1. This CDR3 spans 14 amino acids. Germline lookup yields CDR1 SGHRS and CDR2 YFSETQ. J lost 7 bases, V lost 2 bases, and 8 bases had no gene match. The CDR3 DNA reads as TGCGCCAGCAGCTTTTGGGGGACAGCCCATGAAGCTTTCTTT. It is translated as CASSFWGTAHEAFF.

The V and J genes are TRBV5-1 and TRBJ2-2; 9 bases line up with TRBD1. The germline CDR1 and CDR2 sequences are SGHRS and YFSETQ. The CDR3 has 16 residues. The V segment lost 4 bases and the J segment 2 bases; nucleotides outside the gene matches: 6. CDR3 residues: CASSGGQGTNTGELFF. The CDR3 nucleotides read TGCGCCAGCAGCGGGGGACAGGGAACCAACACCGGGGAGCTGTTTTTT.

This sequence joins TRBV6-5 and TRBJ2-5, with 7 bases that match TRBD1. The CDR3 length is 15 residues. Germline loops: CDR1 MNHEY, CDR2 SVGAGI. The junction had 14 bases not matched to a gene; V was cut back by 6 bases and J by 7 bases. The DNA of the CDR3 is TGTGCCAGCAGACGGGACAGCCGGCCCAGGGGGACCCAGTACTTC. Protein: CASRRDSRPRGTQYF.

This chain joins TRBV10-2 and TRBJ1-2; 10 bases line up with TRBD1. Germline CDR1 WSHSY, CDR2 SAAADI. V dropped 10 bases and J dropped 5; count of bases not matched to a gene: 10. There are 14 residues in the CDR3. The CDR3 nucleotides read TGCGCCATCGTCCGGGACAGGGGCCCTTATGGCTACACCTTC. This sequence encodes CAIVRDRGPYGYTF.